This T cell receptor (beta chain) was obtained from a study of CD8+ T cells in alopecia areata. The CDR3 covers 15 residues. Trimming left V 1 base short and J 4 bases short, with 13 bases between. Germline lookup yields CDR1 MGHDK and CDR2 SYGVNS. Investigators isolated RNA and reverse transcribed it into cDNA to act as the sequencing template. TCRdb's table, derived via immunoSEQ multiplex PCR, lists solely in-frame clones and lacks some. The sample consists of 98,000 or so clones, around 59% of them appearing once. Sequenced: CD8+ T cells sorted from blood. V usage is TRBV25-1 and J usage is TRBJ2-5; TRBD1 or TRBD2 may be the D gene (5 bases each). The TCR sequence derives from a human donor in good health. The CDR3 sequence is CASSESGFGGETQYF. The CDR3 region has the DNA TGTGCCAGCAGTGAATCGGGCTTTGGGGGAGAGACCCAGTACTTC.